Below are 2 T cell receptor beta chains sequenced from a single sample in a study of shared clonotypes between healthy human individuals. Measured with immunoSEQ multiplex PCR; TCRdb has only the in-frame clones, and not every one. The data show 1.5 million to 2.5 million clones, over 85% seen once. Naive CD8 cells were CD45RO-negative, positively selected for CCR7, excluding terminally differentiated effector memory CD45RA+ cells. Sequences were obtained from naive CD8+ T cells sorted from blood. The receptors stem from a man between 18 and 35 years old in good health.

The rearrangement joins TRBV5-6 to TRBJ1-5, with TRBD1 matching 7 bases. Per the germline V gene, CDR1 is SGHDT and CDR2 is YYEEEE. The CDR3 sequence is 14 residues long. V was clipped by 0 bases and J by 6 bases; unmatched bases: 3. For the CDR3, the DNA is TGTGCCAGCAGCTTGGAGGGGGCGAGTCAGCCCCAGCATTTT. Its translation is CASSLEGASQPQHF.

The chain has TRBV4-1 and TRBJ1-4; D gene ambiguous. This CDR3 comprises 14 residues. The V end was cut by 1 base, the J end by 6 bases, with 9 bases between. Germline values: CDR1 MGHRA, CDR2 YSYEKL. The CDR3 here is CASSQAGAYEKLFF. The CDR3 coding sequence is TGCGCCAGCAGCCAAGCGGGAGCCTATGAAAAACTGTTTTTT.